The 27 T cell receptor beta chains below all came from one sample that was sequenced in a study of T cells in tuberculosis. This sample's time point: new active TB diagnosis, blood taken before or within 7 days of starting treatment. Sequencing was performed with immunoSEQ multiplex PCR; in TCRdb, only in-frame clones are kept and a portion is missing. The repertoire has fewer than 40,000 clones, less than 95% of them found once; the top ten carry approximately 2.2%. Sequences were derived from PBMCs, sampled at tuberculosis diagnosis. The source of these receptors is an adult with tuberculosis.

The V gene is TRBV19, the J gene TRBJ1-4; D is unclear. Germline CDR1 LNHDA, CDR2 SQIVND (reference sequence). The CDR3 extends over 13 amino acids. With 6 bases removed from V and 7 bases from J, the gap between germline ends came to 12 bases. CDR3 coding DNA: TGTGCCAGTAGCCGGGTGCCTGGTGAAAAACTGTTTTTT. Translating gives CASSRVPGEKLFF.

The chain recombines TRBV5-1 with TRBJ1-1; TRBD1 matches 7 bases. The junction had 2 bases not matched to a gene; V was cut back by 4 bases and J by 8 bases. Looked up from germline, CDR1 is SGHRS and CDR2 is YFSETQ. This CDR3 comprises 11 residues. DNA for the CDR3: TGCGCCAGCAGCCAGGGACAGGAAGCTTTCTTT. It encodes CASSQGQEAFF.

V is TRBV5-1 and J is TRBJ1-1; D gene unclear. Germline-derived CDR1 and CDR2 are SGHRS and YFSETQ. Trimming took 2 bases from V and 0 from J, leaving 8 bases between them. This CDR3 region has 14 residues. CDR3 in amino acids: CASSLEGVNTEAFF. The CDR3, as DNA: TGCGCCAGCAGCTTAGAGGGTGTGAACACTGAAGCTTTCTTT.

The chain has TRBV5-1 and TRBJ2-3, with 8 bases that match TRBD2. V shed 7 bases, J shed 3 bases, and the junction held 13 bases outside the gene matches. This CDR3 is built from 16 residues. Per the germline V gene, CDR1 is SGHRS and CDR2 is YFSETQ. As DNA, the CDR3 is TGCGCCAGCCGTAATATCGCGGGGGGTTGGACAGATACGCAGTATTTT. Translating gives CASRNIAGGWTDTQYF. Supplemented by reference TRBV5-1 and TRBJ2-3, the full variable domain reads KAGVTQTPRYLIKTRGQQVTLSCSPISGHRSVSWYQQTPGQGLQFLFEYFSETQRNKGNFPGRFSGRQFSNSRSEMNVSTLELGDSALYLCASRNIAGGWTDTQYFGPGTRLTVL.

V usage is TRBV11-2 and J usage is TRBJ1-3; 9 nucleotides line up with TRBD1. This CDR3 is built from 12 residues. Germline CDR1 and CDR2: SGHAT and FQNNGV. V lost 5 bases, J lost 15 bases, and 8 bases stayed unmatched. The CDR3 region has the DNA TGTGCCAGCAGCCAAGTCCGGGACAGGGAATATTTT. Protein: CASSQVRDREYF.

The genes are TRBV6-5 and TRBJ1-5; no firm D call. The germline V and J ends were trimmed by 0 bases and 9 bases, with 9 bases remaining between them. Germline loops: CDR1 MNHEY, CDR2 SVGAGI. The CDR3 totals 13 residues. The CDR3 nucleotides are TGTGCCAGCAGTTACTCGATGGGGAGGCCCCAGCATTTT. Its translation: CASSYSMGRPQHF.

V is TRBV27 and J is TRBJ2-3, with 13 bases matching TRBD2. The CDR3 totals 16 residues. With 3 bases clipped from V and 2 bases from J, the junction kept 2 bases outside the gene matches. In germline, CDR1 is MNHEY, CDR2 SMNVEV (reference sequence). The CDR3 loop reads CASSLGLAGYTDTQYF. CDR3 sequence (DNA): TGTGCCAGCAGTTTGGGACTAGCGGGGTACACAGATACGCAGTATTTT.

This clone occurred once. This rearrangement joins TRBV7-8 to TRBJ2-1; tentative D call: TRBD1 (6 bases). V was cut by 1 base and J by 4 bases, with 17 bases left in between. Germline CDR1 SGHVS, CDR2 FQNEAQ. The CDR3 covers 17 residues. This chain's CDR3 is CASSLEWSGARYNEQFF. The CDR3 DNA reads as TGTGCCAGCAGCTTAGAATGGTCAGGGGCGCGGTACAATGAGCAGTTCTTC.

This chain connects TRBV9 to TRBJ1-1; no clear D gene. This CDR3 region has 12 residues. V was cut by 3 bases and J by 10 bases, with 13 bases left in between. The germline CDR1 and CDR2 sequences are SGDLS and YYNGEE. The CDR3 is CASSGLGFRAFF. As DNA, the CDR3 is TGTGCCAGCAGCGGTTTGGGCTTCAGAGCTTTCTTT.

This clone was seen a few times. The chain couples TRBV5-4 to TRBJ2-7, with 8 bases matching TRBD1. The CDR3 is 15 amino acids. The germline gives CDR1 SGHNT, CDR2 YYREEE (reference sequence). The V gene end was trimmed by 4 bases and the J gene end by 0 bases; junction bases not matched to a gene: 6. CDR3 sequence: CASSRGTGDSYEQYF. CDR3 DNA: TGTGCCAGCAGCCGCGGGACAGGCGACTCCTACGAGCAGTACTTC.

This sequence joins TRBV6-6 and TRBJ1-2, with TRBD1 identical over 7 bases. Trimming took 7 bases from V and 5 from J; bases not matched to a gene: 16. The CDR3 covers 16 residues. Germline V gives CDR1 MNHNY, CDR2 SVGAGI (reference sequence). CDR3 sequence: CASIARDSPWGYGYTF. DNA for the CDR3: TGTGCCAGCATCGCACGGGACAGTCCTTGGGGATATGGCTACACCTTC.

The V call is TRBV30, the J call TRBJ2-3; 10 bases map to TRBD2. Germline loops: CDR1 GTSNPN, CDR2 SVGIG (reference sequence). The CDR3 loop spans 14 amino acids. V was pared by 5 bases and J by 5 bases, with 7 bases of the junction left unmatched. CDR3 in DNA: TGTGCCTGGGTCAGCGGGGGGGCTGGAGATACGCAGTATTTT. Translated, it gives CAWVSGGAGDTQYF.

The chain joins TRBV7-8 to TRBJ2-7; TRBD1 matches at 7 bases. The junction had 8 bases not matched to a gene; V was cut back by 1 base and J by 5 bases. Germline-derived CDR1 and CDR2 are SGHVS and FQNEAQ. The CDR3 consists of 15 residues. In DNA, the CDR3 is TGTGCCAGCAGCTTAGTTACAGGGGTAGGCAACGAGCAGTACTTC. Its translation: CASSLVTGVGNEQYF. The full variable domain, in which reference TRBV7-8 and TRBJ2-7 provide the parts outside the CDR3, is GAGVSQSPRYKVAKRGQDVALRCDPISGHVSLFWYQQALGQGPEFLTYFQNEAQLDKSGLPSDRFFAERPEGSVSTLKIQRTQQEDSAVYLCASSLVTGVGNEQYFGPGTRLTVT.

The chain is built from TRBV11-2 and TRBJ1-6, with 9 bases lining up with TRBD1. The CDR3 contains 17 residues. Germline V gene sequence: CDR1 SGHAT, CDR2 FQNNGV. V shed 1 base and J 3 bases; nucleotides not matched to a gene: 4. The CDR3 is CASSLGGTGNYNSPLHF. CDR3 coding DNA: TGTGCCAGCAGCTTAGGCGGGACAGGGAACTATAATTCACCCCTCCACTTT.

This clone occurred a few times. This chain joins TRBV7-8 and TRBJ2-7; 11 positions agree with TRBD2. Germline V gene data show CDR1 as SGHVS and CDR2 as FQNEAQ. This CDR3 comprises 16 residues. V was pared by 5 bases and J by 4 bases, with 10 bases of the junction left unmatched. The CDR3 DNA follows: TGTGCCAGCAGCCACCGACTAGCGGGGCCCTCTTACGAGCAGTACTTC. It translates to CASSHRLAGPSYEQYF.

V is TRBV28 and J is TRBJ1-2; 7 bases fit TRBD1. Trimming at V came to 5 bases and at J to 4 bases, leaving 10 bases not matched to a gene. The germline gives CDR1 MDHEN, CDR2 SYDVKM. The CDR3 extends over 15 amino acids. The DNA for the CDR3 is TGTGCCAGCAGTGCCGGGACAGTAAATAGCTATGGCTACACCTTC. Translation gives CASSAGTVNSYGYTF.

CDR3 nucleotide sequence: TGTGCCAGCAGTCCAACGTGGACAGGTGGGGTTCGCGAGCAGTACTTC. This gives the protein CASSPTWTGGVREQYF. The V gene is TRBV11-2, the J gene TRBJ2-7; TRBD1 matches at 7 bases. This CDR3 has 16 amino acids. V lost 6 bases and J lost 6; bases outside the gene matches: 17. Germline V lookup: CDR1 SGHAT, CDR2 FQNNGV.

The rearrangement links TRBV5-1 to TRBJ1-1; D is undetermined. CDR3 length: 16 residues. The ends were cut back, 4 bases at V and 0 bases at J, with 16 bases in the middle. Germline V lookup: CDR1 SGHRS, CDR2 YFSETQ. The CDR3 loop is CASSPRIRSMNTEAFF. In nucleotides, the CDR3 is TGCGCCAGCAGCCCCCGGATCCGGAGTATGAACACTGAAGCTTTCTTT.

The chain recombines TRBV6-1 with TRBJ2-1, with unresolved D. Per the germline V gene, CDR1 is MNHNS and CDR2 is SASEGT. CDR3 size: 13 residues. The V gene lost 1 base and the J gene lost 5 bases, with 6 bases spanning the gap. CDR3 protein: CASSEDSHNEQFF. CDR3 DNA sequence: TGTGCCAGCAGTGAAGACTCTCACAATGAGCAGTTCTTC.

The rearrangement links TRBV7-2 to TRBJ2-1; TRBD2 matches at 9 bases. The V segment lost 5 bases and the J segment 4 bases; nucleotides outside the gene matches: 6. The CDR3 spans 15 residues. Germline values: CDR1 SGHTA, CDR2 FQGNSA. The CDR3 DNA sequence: TGTGCCAGCAGCCGTAGCGGGGGCAGTTACAATGAGCAGTTCTTC. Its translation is CASSRSGGSYNEQFF.

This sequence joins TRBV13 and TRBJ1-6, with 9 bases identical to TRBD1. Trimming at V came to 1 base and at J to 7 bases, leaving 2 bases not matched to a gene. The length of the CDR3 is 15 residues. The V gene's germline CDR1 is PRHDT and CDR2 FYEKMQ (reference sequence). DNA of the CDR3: TGTGCCAGCAGCTTAGCTGGACAGGGGAATTCACCCCTCCACTTT. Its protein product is CASSLAGQGNSPLHF.

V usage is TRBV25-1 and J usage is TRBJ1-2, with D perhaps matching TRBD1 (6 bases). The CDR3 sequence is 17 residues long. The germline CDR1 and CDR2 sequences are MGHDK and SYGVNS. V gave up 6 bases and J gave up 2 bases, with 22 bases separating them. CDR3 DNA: TGTGCCAGCAGAGACCCAGCACCGACAGGAGCGAACTATGGCTACACCTTC. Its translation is CASRDPAPTGANYGYTF.

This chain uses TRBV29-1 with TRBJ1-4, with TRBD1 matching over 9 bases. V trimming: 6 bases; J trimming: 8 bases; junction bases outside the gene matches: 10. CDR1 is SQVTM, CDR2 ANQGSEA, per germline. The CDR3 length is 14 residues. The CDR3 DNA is TGCAGCGTCCAGCAGGGACAGGGAAGGGAAAAACTGTTTTTT. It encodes CSVQQGQGREKLFF.

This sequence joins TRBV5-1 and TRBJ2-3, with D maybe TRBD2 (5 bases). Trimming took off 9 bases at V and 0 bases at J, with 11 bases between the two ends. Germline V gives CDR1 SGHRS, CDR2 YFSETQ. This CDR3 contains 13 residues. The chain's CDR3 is CATHPGSTDTQYF. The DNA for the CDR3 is TGCGCCACCCACCCGGGGAGCACAGATACGCAGTATTTT.

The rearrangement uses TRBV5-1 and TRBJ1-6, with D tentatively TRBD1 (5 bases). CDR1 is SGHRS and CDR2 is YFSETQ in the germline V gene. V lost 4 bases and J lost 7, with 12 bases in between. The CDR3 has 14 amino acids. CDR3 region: CASSGEGLNSPLHF. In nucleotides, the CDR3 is TGCGCCAGCAGCGGGGAGGGACTAAATTCACCCCTCCACTTT.

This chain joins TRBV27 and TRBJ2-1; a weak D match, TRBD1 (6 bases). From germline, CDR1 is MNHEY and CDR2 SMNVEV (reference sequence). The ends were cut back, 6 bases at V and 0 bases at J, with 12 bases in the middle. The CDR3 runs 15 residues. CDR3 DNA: TGTGCCAGCAGCAAGGGACAAAACTCCTACAATGAGCAGTTCTTC. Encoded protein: CASSKGQNSYNEQFF.

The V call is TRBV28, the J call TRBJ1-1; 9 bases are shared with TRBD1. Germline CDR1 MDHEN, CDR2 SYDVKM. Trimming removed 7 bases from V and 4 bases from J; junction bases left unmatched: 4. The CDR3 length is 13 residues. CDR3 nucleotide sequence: TGTGCCAGCAAAACAGGGGGCGGCACTGAAGCTTTCTTT. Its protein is CASKTGGGTEAFF. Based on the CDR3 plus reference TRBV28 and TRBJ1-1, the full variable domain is DVKVTQSSRYLVKRTGEKVFLECVQDMDHENMFWYRQDPGLGLRLIYFSYDVKMKEKGDIPEGYSVSREKKERFSLILESASTNQTSMYLCASKTGGGTEAFFGQGTRLTVV.